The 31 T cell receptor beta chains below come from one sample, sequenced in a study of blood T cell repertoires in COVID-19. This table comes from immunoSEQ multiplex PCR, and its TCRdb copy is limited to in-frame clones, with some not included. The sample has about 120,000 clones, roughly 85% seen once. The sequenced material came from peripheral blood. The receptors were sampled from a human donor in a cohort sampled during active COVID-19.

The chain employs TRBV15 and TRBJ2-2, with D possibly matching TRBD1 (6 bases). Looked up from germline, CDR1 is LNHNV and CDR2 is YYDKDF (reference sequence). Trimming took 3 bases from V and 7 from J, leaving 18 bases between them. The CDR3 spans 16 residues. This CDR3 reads CATSSPNGQLGGELFF. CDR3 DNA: TGTGCCACCAGCAGTCCAAACGGACAGCTCGGCGGGGAGCTGTTTTTT.

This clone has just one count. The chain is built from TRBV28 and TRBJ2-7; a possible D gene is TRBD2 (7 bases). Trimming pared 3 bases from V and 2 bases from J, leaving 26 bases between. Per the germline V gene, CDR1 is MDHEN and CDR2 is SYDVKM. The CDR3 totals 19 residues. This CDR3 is CASSFMPGYRGAPPYEQYF. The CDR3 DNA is TGTGCCAGCAGTTTTATGCCTGGATATCGGGGGGCGCCCCCCTACGAGCAGTACTTC. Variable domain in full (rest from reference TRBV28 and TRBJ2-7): DVKVTQSSRYLVKRTGEKVFLECVQDMDHENMFWYRQDPGLGLRLIYFSYDVKMKEKGDIPEGYSVSREKKERFSLILESASTNQTSMYLCASSFMPGYRGAPPYEQYFGPGTRLTVT.

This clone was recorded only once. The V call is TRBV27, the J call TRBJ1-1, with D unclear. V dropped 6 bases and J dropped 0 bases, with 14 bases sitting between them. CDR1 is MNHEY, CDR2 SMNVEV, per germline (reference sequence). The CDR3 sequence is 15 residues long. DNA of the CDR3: TGTGCCAGCAGCCCTGGCGGGTACATGAACACTGAAGCTTTCTTT. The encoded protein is CASSPGGYMNTEAFF.

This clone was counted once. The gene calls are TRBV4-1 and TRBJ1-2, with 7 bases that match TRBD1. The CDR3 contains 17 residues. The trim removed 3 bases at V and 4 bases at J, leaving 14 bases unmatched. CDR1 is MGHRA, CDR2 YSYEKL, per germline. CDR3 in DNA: TGCGCCAGCAGCCACCTGGCCGGGCAGGGGGAGGTCTATGGCTACACCTTC. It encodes CASSHLAGQGEVYGYTF.

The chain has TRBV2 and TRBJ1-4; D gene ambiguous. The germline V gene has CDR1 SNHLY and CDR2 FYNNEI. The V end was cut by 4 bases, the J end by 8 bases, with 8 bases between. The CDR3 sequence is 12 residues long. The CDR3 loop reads CASSAYSEKLFF. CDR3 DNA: TGTGCCAGCAGTGCTTACAGCGAAAAACTGTTTTTT.

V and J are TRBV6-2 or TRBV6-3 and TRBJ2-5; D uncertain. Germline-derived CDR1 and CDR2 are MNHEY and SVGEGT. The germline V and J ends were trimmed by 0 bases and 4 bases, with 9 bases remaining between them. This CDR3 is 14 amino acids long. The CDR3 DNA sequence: TGTGCCAGCAGTTACTCCCGCTCGAGAGAGACCCAGTACTTC. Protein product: CASSYSRSRETQYF.

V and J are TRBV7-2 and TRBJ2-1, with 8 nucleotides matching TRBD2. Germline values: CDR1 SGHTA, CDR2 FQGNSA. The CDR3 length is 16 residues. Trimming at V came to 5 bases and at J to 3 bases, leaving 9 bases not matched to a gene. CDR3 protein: CASSDHWAGGYNEQFF. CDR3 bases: TGTGCCAGCAGCGACCACTGGGCGGGGGGCTACAATGAGCAGTTCTTC.

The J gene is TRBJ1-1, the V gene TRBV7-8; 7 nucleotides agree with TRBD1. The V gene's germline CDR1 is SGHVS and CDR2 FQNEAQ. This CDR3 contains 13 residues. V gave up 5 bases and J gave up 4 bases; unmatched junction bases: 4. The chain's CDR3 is CASSRQGGTEAFF. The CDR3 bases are TGTGCCAGCAGCAGACAGGGAGGCACTGAAGCTTTCTTT.

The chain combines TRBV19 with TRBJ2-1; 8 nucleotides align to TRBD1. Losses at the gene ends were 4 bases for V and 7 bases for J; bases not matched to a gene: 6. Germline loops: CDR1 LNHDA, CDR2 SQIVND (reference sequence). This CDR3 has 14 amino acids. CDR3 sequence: CASSTRTGKNEQFF. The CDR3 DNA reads TGTGCCAGTAGTACACGGACAGGGAAAAATGAGCAGTTCTTC. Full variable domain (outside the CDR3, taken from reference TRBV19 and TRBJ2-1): DGGITQSPKYLFRKEGQNVTLSCEQNLNHDAMYWYRQDPGQGLRLIYYSQIVNDFQKGDIAEGYSVSREKKESFPLTVTSAQKNPTAFYLCASSTRTGKNEQFFGPGTRLTVL.

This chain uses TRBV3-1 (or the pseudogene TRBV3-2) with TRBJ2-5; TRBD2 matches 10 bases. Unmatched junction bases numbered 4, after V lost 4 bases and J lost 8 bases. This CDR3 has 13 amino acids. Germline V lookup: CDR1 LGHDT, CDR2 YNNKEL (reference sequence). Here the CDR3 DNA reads TGTGCCAGCAGCCCCCTAGCGGGGGACACCCAGTACTTC. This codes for CASSPLAGDTQYF.

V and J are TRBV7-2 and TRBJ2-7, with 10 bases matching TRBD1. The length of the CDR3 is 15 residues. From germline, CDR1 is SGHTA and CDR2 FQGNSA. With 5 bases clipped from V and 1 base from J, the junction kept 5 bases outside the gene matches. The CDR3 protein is CASSLTGGTSYEQYF. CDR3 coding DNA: TGTGCCAGCAGCCTGACAGGGGGCACGTCCTACGAGCAGTACTTC.

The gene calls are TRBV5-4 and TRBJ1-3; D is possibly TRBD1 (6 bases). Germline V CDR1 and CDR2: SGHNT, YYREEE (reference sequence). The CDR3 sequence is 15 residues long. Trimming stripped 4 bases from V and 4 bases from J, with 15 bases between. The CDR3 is CASSPGGALGNTIYF. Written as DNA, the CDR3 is TGTGCCAGCAGCCCCGGGGGGGCGCTCGGAAACACCATATATTTT.

The CDR3 region is CASSFQGTSGGSGELFF. The DNA of the CDR3 is TGCGCCAGCAGCTTTCAAGGGACTAGCGGGGGATCCGGGGAGCTGTTTTTT. This chain connects TRBV5-1 to TRBJ2-2; TRBD2 aligns across 14 bases. Trimming at V came to 2 bases and at J to 6 bases, leaving 6 bases not matched to a gene. The V gene's germline CDR1 is SGHRS and CDR2 YFSETQ. CDR3 length: 17 residues.

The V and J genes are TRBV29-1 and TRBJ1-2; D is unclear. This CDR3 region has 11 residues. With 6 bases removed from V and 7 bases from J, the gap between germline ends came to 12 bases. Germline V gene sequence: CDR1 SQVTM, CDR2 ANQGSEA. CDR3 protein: CSVMFSAGYTF. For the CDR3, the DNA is TGCAGCGTGATGTTCAGTGCTGGCTACACCTTC.

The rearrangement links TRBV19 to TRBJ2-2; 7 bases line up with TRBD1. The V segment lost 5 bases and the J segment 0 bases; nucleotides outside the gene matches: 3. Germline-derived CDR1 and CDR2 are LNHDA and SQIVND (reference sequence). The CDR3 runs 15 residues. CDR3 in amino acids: CASSFGTANTGELFF. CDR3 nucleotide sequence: TGTGCCAGTAGTTTTGGGACAGCGAACACCGGGGAGCTGTTTTTT.

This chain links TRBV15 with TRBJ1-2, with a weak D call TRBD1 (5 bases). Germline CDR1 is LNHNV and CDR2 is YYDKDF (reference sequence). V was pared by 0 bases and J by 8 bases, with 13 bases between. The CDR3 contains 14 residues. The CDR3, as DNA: TGTGCCACCAGCAGAGATAACACAGGTCAGGGCTACACCTTC. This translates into CATSRDNTGQGYTF.

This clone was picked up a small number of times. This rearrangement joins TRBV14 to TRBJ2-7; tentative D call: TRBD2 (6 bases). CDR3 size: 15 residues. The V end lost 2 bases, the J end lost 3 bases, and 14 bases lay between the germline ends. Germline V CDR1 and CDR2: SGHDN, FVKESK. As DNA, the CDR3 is TGTGCCAGCAGCCAATTGGCTAGCGTCATCTACGAGCAGTACTTC. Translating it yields CASSQLASVIYEQYF.

CDR3 sequence: CAWSTGTSGMSETQYF. CDR3 sequence (DNA): TGTGCCTGGAGTACTGGGACTAGCGGGATGAGTGAGACCCAGTACTTC. V and J are TRBV30 and TRBJ2-5, with 13 bases aligning to TRBD2. Looked up from germline, CDR1 is GTSNPN and CDR2 is SVGIG (reference sequence). The CDR3 length is 16 residues. V shed 2 bases, J shed 5 bases, and the junction held 8 bases outside the gene matches.

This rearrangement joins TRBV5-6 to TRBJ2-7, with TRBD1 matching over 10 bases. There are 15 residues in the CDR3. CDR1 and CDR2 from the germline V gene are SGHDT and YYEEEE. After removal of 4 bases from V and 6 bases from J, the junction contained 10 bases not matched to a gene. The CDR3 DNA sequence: TGTGCCAGCAGCAAAGCCGGGACAGGGGTTCGCGAGCAGTACTTC. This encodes CASSKAGTGVREQYF.

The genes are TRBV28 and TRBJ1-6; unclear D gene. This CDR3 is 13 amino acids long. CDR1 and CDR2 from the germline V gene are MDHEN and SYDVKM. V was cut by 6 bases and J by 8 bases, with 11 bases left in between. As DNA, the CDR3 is TGTGCCAGCAGGGGAGCCTTGGATTCACCCCTCCACTTT. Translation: CASRGALDSPLHF. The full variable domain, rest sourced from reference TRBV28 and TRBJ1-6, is DVKVTQSSRYLVKRTGEKVFLECVQDMDHENMFWYRQDPGLGLRLIYFSYDVKMKEKGDIPEGYSVSREKKERFSLILESASTNQTSMYLCASRGALDSPLHFGNGTRLTVT.

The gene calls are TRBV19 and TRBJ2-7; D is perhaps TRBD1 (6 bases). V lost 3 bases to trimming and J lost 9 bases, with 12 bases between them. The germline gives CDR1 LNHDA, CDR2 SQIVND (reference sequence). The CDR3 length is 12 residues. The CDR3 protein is CASSIPGAVQYF. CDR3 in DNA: TGTGCCAGTAGTATCCCAGGGGCTGTGCAGTACTTC.

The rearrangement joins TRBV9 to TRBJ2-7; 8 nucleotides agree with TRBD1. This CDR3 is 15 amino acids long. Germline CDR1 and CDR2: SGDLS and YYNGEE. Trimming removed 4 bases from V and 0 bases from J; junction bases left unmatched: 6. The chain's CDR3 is CASSPQGVFSYEQYF. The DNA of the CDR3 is TGTGCCAGCAGCCCACAGGGGGTTTTCTCCTACGAGCAGTACTTC.

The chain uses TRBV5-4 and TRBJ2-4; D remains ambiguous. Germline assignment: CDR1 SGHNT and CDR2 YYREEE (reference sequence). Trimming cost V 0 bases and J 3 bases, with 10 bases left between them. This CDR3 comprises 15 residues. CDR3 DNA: TGTGCCAGCAGCTTGGAGGTGGGCTTCAAAAACATTCAGTACTTC. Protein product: CASSLEVGFKNIQYF.

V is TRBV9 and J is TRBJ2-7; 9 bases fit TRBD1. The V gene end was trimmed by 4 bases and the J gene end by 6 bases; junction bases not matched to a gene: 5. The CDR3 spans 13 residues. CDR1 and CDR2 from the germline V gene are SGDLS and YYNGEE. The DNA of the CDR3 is TGTGCCAGCAGCCCCCGACAGGGGGGCGAGCAGTACTTC. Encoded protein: CASSPRQGGEQYF.

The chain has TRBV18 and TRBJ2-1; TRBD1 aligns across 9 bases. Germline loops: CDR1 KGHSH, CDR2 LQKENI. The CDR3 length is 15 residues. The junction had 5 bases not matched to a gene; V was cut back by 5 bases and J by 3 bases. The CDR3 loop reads CASSAPGQGYNEQFF. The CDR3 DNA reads TGTGCCAGCTCAGCTCCGGGACAGGGCTACAATGAGCAGTTCTTC.

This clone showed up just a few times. The CDR3 sequence: CASSRGAGRGNTEAFF. CDR3 bases: TGTGCCAGCAGCCGAGGGGCGGGCAGAGGGAACACTGAAGCTTTCTTT. V and J are TRBV7-8 and TRBJ1-1, with a possible D match to TRBD1 (5 bases). This CDR3 has 16 residues. V lost 5 bases and J 1 base, leaving 17 bases between the germline ends. CDR1 is SGHVS, CDR2 FQNEAQ, per germline.

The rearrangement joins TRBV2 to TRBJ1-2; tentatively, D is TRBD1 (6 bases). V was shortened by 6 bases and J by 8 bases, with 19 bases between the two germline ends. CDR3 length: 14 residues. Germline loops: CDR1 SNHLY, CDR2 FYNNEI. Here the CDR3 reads CASSDFRGGRGYTF. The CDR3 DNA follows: TGTGCCAGCAGCGACTTTAGGGGGGGCCGAGGCTACACCTTC. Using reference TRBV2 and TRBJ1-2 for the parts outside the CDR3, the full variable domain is EPEVTQTPSHQVTQMGQEVILRCVPISNHLYFYWYRQILGQKVEFLVSFYNNEISEKSEIFDDQFSVERPDGSNFTLKIRSTKLEDSAMYFCASSDFRGGRGYTFGSGTRLTVV.

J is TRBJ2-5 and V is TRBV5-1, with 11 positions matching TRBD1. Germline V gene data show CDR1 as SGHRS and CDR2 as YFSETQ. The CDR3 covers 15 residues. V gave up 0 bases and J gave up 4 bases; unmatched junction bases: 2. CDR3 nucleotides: TGCGCCAGCAGCTTGGCCGGACAGGGGGCAGAGACCCAGTACTTC. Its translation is CASSLAGQGAETQYF.

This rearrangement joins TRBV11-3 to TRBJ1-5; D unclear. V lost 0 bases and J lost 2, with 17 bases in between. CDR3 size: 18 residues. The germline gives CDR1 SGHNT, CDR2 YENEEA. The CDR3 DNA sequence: TGTGCCAGCAGCTTAGAAGCCGCTCCCTTCCACGGCAATCAGCCCCAGCATTTT. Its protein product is CASSLEAAPFHGNQPQHF.

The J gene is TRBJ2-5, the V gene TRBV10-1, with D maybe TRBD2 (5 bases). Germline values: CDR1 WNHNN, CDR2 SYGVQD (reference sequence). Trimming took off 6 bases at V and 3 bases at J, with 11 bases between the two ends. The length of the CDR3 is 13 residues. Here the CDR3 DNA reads TGCGCCAGCAGCGACTACCGAAAAGAGACCCAGTACTTC. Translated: CASSDYRKETQYF.

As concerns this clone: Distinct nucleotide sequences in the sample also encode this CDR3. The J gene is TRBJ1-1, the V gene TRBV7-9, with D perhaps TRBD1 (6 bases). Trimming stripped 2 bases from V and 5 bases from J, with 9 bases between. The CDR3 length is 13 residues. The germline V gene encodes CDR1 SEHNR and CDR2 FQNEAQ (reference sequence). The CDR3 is CASSLSQGTEAFF. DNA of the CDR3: TGTGCCAGCAGCTTATCCCAGGGGACTGAAGCTTTCTTT. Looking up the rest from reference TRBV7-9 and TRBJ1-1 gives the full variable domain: DTGVSQNPRHKITKRGQNVTFRCDPISEHNRLYWYRQTLGQGPEFLTYFQNEAQLEKSRLLSDRFSAERPKGSFSTLEIQRTEQGDSAMYLCASSLSQGTEAFFGQGTRLTVV.